The TCR beta chain described here comes from a study of cytomegalovirus exposure and HLA in healthy donors. Findings and caveats of the study: Later analysis identified a missense DCLRE1C variant that was linked to TCR beta V- and J-gene trimming. Across donors, most TCRs were seen rarely, yet some public ones were widespread. Later on, analysis showed that most CMV-associated TCR beta chains appeared to be HLA-restricted.

The CDR3 is 14 residues long. Germline assignment: CDR1 SGHVS and CDR2 FQNEAQ. V lost 2 bases and J 2 bases, leaving 6 bases between the germline ends. This clone has just a few counts. Its antigen is unknown. PCR primers comprised 60 Vbeta and 13 Jbeta primers. Sequencing was performed with immunoSEQ multiplex PCR; in TCRdb, only in-frame clones are kept and a portion is missing. The sample carries about 260,000 clones, approximately 84% recorded once. This receptor was taken from a woman in her forties in good health and CMV-seropositive. The chain links TRBV7-8 to TRBJ2-2; D might be TRBD2 (5 bases). The specimen sequenced was PBMCs. Here the CDR3 reads CASSLTRNTGELFF. CDR3 coding DNA: TGTGCCAGCAGCTTAACTAGAAACACCGGGGAGCTGTTTTTT.